Below, 32 T cell receptor beta chains from the same sample are listed, as sequenced in a study of CD8 T cells in Susac syndrome. Random hexamers served to reverse transcribe about 0.5 to 1 ug RNA. MiXCR, applied by TCRdb to the immunoSEQ multiplex PCR reads, yields one record per CDR3 protein. The top ten hold around 0.15% of the sample, which has a few hundred thousand distinct CDR3 sequences, approximately 90% seen once. Sequencing was performed on CD8+ T cells from PBMCs. These receptors all come from a human donor with multiple sclerosis.

This rearrangement joins TRBV12-3 or TRBV12-4 to TRBJ2-5; 8 bases fit TRBD1. The CDR3 length is 15 residues. Trimming at V came to 5 bases and at J to 4 bases, leaving 9 bases not matched to a gene. CDR3: CASSRPDREGETQYF. The CDR3 region has the DNA TGTGCCAGCAGTCGTCCGGACAGGGAAGGAGAGACCCAGTACTTC.

This chain connects TRBV6-1 to TRBJ2-1; D could derive from TRBD1 or TRBD2 (6 bases each). This CDR3 has 16 amino acids. CDR1 is MNHNS, CDR2 SASEGT, per germline. Between the trimmed V and J ends, which lost 8 bases and 0 bases, there was a span of 17 bases. The CDR3 coding sequence is TGTGCCAGCTGGATGGAGGGGGGCAGCTCCTACAATGAGCAGTTCTTC. Encoded protein: CASWMEGGSSYNEQFF.

The rearrangement joins TRBV27 to TRBJ2-5, with 8 positions matching TRBD1. The V segment lost 1 base and the J segment 5 bases; nucleotides outside the gene matches: 6. Germline CDR1 reads MNHEY; CDR2 reads SMNVEV (reference sequence). This CDR3 has 15 amino acids. CDR3 amino acids: CASSLWQGARETQYF. The CDR3 coding sequence is TGTGCCAGCAGTTTATGGCAGGGGGCAAGGGAGACCCAGTACTTC.

Only one count was recorded for this clonotype. The chain uses TRBV7-6 and TRBJ1-1; D is unresolved. The germline V gene encodes CDR1 SGHVS and CDR2 FNYEAQ. V lost 4 bases and J lost 8, with 8 bases in between. The CDR3 contains 11 residues. The CDR3 loop is CASSSNKEAFF. CDR3 in DNA: TGTGCCAGCAGCTCCAACAAGGAAGCTTTCTTT.

The chain employs TRBV4-3 and TRBJ2-3; no firm D call. Trimming stripped 0 bases from V and 5 bases from J, with 15 bases between. The CDR3 contains 16 residues. Germline CDR1 is LGHNA and CDR2 is YSLEER. The CDR3 spells CASSQDRAGSGDTQYF. The CDR3 DNA sequence: TGCGCCAGCAGCCAAGATAGGGCAGGATCTGGAGATACGCAGTATTTT.

Written as DNA, the CDR3 is TGTGCCTGGGCATATGGGGAGAACTACGAGCAGTACTTC. Its protein is CAWAYGENYEQYF. The rearrangement joins TRBV30 to TRBJ2-7, with D tentatively TRBD2 (5 bases). There are 13 residues in the CDR3. V was clipped by 5 bases and J by 3 bases, with 14 bases between them. Per germline, CDR1 GTSNPN and CDR2 SVGIG (reference sequence).

CDR3 coding DNA: TGTGCCAGTAGTATATGGGGCGCGGGCACTGAAGCTTTCTTT. Amino acid sequence: CASSIWGAGTEAFF. V and J are TRBV19 and TRBJ1-1, with D perhaps matching TRBD1 (5 bases). V shed 2 bases and J shed 4 bases, with 11 bases lying between them. Per the germline V gene, CDR1 is LNHDA and CDR2 is SQIVND (reference sequence). The CDR3 extends over 14 amino acids.

The V and J genes are TRBV5-1 and TRBJ2-7; 8 nucleotides match TRBD2. Trimming took 4 bases from V and 4 from J; bases not matched to a gene: 7. Germline assignment: CDR1 SGHRS and CDR2 YFSETQ. This CDR3 spans 14 amino acids. For the CDR3, the DNA is TGCGCCAGCAGCCTAGGACTAGCTGAATACGAGCAGTACTTC. It specifies CASSLGLAEYEQYF.

The J gene is TRBJ1-3, the V gene TRBV7-2; weak D call: TRBD1 (5 bases). The V and J ends lost 3 bases and 3 bases respectively, with 12 bases between them. Germline V CDR1 and CDR2: SGHTA, FQGNSA. The CDR3 runs to 15 residues. CDR3 coding DNA: TGTGCCAGCAGCTTCCAGGGAATTTTTGGAAACACCATATATTTT. It specifies CASSFQGIFGNTIYF.

V and J are TRBV4-2 and TRBJ2-3; 13 nucleotides match TRBD2. CDR1 is LGHNA and CDR2 is YNFKEQ in the germline V gene. This CDR3 contains 17 residues. V was pared by 2 bases and J by 3 bases, with 5 bases of the junction left unmatched. CDR3 loop: CASSQLGTSGATDTQYF. CDR3 sequence (DNA): TGTGCCAGCAGCCAACTCGGGACTAGCGGGGCGACAGATACGCAGTATTTT.

The rearrangement links TRBV4-3 to TRBJ1-1, with D uncertain. CDR1 LGHNA and CDR2 YSLEER come from the germline V gene. The CDR3 is 17 amino acids. V was shortened by 4 bases and J by 0 bases, with 18 bases between the two germline ends. This CDR3 reads CASSPQDGFYMNTEAFF. Written as DNA, the CDR3 is TGCGCCAGCAGCCCGCAAGACGGTTTTTACATGAACACTGAAGCTTTCTTT.

This chain joins TRBV29-1 and TRBJ2-1; 11 bases fit TRBD2. This CDR3 has 13 amino acids. Trimming removed 4 bases from V and 6 bases from J; junction bases left unmatched: 2. Per germline, CDR1 SQVTM and CDR2 ANQGSEA. CDR3 residues: CSVASGRFNEQFF. DNA for the CDR3: TGCAGCGTTGCTAGCGGGAGGTTCAATGAGCAGTTCTTC.

This clonotype has a single count. The chain is built from TRBV23-1 and TRBJ1-2; 7 bases align to TRBD1. TRBV23-1 is an open reading frame whose function is uncertain. The CDR3 runs 19 residues. V shed 5 bases and J 5 bases; nucleotides not matched to a gene: 23. CDR3 nucleotide sequence: TGCGCCAGCAGTTCGAGGGATGACCAGGGGGTAAAGGAATTATATGGCTACACCTTC. Translating it yields CASSSRDDQGVKELYGYTF.

The rearrangement joins TRBV15 to TRBJ2-3; TRBD2 matches at 12 bases. There are 16 residues in the CDR3. The germline gives CDR1 LNHNV, CDR2 YYDKDF (reference sequence). The V and J ends lost 8 bases and 0 bases, in that order; junction bases with no gene match: 6. CDR3 sequence: CATGPSGRGSTDTQYF. DNA for the CDR3: TGTGCCACCGGTCCTAGCGGGAGGGGTAGCACAGATACGCAGTATTTT.

This clonotype was seen a single time. This chain connects TRBV20-1 to TRBJ1-6; 7 positions match TRBD1. The CDR3 is made up of 16 amino acids. Germline loops: CDR1 DFQATT, CDR2 SNEGSKA (reference sequence). Trimming took 0 bases from V and 6 from J; bases not matched to a gene: 8. The CDR3 bases are TGCAGTGCTAGAGATGGTAGGGCAGGGGGTAATTCACCCCTCCACTTT. Its protein product is CSARDGRAGGNSPLHF.

The chain has TRBV2 and TRBJ2-1; 8 nucleotides match TRBD1. Germline assignment: CDR1 SNHLY and CDR2 FYNNEI. The trim removed 4 bases at V and 5 bases at J, leaving 4 bases unmatched. This CDR3 has 14 amino acids. The CDR3 here is CASSGGQGHNEQFF. For the CDR3, the DNA is TGTGCCAGCAGTGGCGGACAGGGCCACAATGAGCAGTTCTTC.

This clonotype was seen just once. V is TRBV20-1 and J is TRBJ1-1; no reliable D call. The CDR3 has 13 amino acids. V was shortened by 0 bases and J by 2 bases, with 7 bases between the two germline ends. CDR1 and CDR2 (germline): DFQATT, SNEGSKA (reference sequence). CDR3 sequence (DNA): TGCAGTGCTAGAGACAGGCTAAACACTGAAGCTTTCTTT. Protein: CSARDRLNTEAFF.

The chain is built from TRBV7-6 and TRBJ1-1, with 9 bases fitting TRBD1. CDR3 size: 17 residues. Germline V CDR1 and CDR2: SGHVS, FNYEAQ. With V trimmed by 4 bases and J by 1 base, 10 bases remained unmatched. CDR3 sequence: CASSSLPGQGQNTEAFF. In nucleotides, the CDR3 is TGTGCCAGCAGCTCCCTACCGGGACAGGGTCAGAACACTGAAGCTTTCTTT.

This CDR3 reads CAISESNSYEQYF. CDR3 in DNA: TGTGCCATCAGTGAGTCGAACAGCTACGAGCAGTACTTC. The chain carries TRBV10-3 and TRBJ2-7; D remains unclear. The germline gives CDR1 ENHRY, CDR2 SYGVKD. The CDR3 is made up of 13 amino acids. Deletions cut 0 bases from V and 3 bases from J, with 6 bases between.

The gene calls are TRBV3-1 and TRBJ1-3, with 8 bases fitting TRBD1. J lost 0 bases, V lost 1 base, and 5 bases had no gene match. The length of the CDR3 is 17 residues. The germline CDR1 and CDR2 sequences are LGHDT and YNNKEL (reference sequence). The chain's CDR3 is CASSQGGQGFSGNTIYF. In DNA, the CDR3 is TGTGCCAGCAGCCAAGGAGGACAGGGCTTCTCTGGAAACACCATATATTTT.

Only one count was recorded for this clonotype. This chain connects TRBV29-1 to TRBJ2-7; D may be TRBD2 (5 bases). The CDR3 has 13 residues. The V gene lost 0 bases and the J gene lost 2 bases, with 8 bases spanning the gap. From germline, CDR1 is SQVTM and CDR2 ANQGSEA. In DNA, the CDR3 is TGCAGCGTTGAAGATGACGGGACCTACGAGCAGTACTTC. Its protein product is CSVEDDGTYEQYF.

This chain links TRBV24-1 with TRBJ2-2, with unresolved D. Germline CDR1 and CDR2: KGHDR and SFDVKD. Trimming took 3 bases from V and 7 from J, leaving 11 bases between them. The CDR3 sequence is 14 residues long. CDR3 in DNA: TGTGCCACCAGTGATAGGGTTTCTGGCGGGGAGCTGTTTTTT. It encodes CATSDRVSGGELFF.

The V gene is TRBV12-3 or TRBV12-4, the J gene TRBJ2-2; D is possibly TRBD2 (6 bases). The length of the CDR3 is 16 residues. V lost 4 bases to trimming and J lost 0 bases, with 12 bases between them. The CDR3 reads CASSSGLSPNTGELFF. DNA for the CDR3: TGTGCCAGCAGTTCGGGACTCTCGCCGAACACCGGGGAGCTGTTTTTT.

This clonotype has only a few counts. The junction and the germline gene differ at one end; a read error may be behind it. V usage is TRBV3-1 and J usage is TRBJ2-7, with D possibly TRBD2 on 5 matching bases. This CDR3 spans 17 amino acids. Looked up from germline, CDR1 is LGHDT and CDR2 is YNNKEL (reference sequence). The CDR3 bases are TGTGCCAGCAGCCAAGAAGGTAGCGATCACCCCTCCCACGAGCAGTACTTC. It yields the protein CASSQEGSDHPSHEQYF.

This sequence joins TRBV7-9 and TRBJ1-2; no definite D call. The CDR3 spans 14 residues. Germline V lookup: CDR1 SEHNR, CDR2 FQNEAQ (reference sequence). V was cut by 5 bases and J by 2 bases, with 12 bases left in between. CDR3 coding DNA: TGTGCCAGCAGCCTCCCTTTTGTGAACTATGGCTACACCTTC. Its translation: CASSLPFVNYGYTF.

The rearrangement uses TRBV11-2 and TRBJ2-7, with 7 bases matching TRBD2. The V segment lost 5 bases and the J segment 4 bases; nucleotides outside the gene matches: 8. This CDR3 has 14 residues. Germline CDR1 is SGHAT and CDR2 is FQNNGV. The DNA for the CDR3 is TGTGCCAGCAGCCTAAGCGGGGTGGTGTACGAGCAGTACTTC. Encoded protein: CASSLSGVVYEQYF.

The chain joins TRBV30 to TRBJ1-1; D unresolved. V shed 2 bases and J shed 0 bases, with 7 bases lying between them. This CDR3 has 13 residues. Germline assignment: CDR1 GTSNPN and CDR2 SVGIG (reference sequence). For the CDR3, the DNA is TGTGCCTGGAGTCGGGCCATGAACACTGAAGCTTTCTTT. Translating it yields CAWSRAMNTEAFF. The full variable domain, its missing parts supplied by reference TRBV30 and TRBJ1-1, is SQTIHQWPATLVQPVGSPLSLECTVEGTSNPNLYWYRQAAGRGLQLLFYSVGIGQISSEVPQNLSASRPQDRQFILSSKKLLLSDSGFYLCAWSRAMNTEAFFGQGTRLTVV.

The sample holds a few counts of this clonotype. J is TRBJ1-4 and V is TRBV7-9; D not resolved. V lost 5 bases and J lost 5, with 9 bases in between. Per the germline V gene, CDR1 is SEHNR and CDR2 is FQNEAQ (reference sequence). This CDR3 is built from 13 residues. CDR3 region: CASSDDLNEKLFF. The CDR3 nucleotides read TGTGCCAGCAGCGACGACCTGAATGAAAAACTGTTTTTT. The entire variable domain, with the rest obtained from reference TRBV7-9 and TRBJ1-4, is as follows: DTGVSQNPRHKITKRGQNVTFRCDPISEHNRLYWYRQTLGQGPEFLTYFQNEAQLEKSRLLSDRFSAERPKGSFSTLEIQRTEQGDSAMYLCASSDDLNEKLFFGSGTQLSVL.

The V gene is TRBV9, the J gene TRBJ2-3; perhaps TRBD2 as D (6 bases). CDR3 length: 14 residues. V was pared by 6 bases and J by 4 bases, with 15 bases between. Looked up from germline, CDR1 is SGDLS and CDR2 is YYNGEE. The CDR3 sequence: CASNGGVAADTQYF. As DNA, the CDR3 is TGTGCCAGCAACGGTGGAGTAGCGGCAGATACGCAGTATTTT.

The rearrangement links TRBV4-3 to TRBJ2-3; TRBD2 matches at 9 bases. This CDR3 spans 18 amino acids. The trim removed 0 bases at V and 6 bases at J, leaving 13 bases unmatched. Looked up from germline, CDR1 is LGHNA and CDR2 is YSLEER. CDR3 sequence (DNA): TGCGCCAGCAGCCAAGATCTTAGGGCTAGCGGGACTGGGGATACGCAGTATTTT. Protein: CASSQDLRASGTGDTQYF.

The chain employs TRBV23-1 and TRBJ1-5; no reliable D call. TRBV23-1 is assigned to the ORF class and has an uncertain function. The V and J ends lost 0 bases and 2 bases respectively, with 20 bases between them. The CDR3 length is 19 residues. The CDR3 here is CASSQSVPPARGGNQPQHF. The CDR3 nucleotides are TGCGCCAGCAGTCAATCTGTCCCGCCTGCTCGGGGAGGCAATCAGCCCCAGCATTTT.

This chain uses TRBV15 with TRBJ2-2; D is unresolved. CDR3 length: 12 amino acids. Trimming shortened V by 5 bases and J by 9 bases, and 10 bases separated the two germline ends. The germline gives CDR1 LNHNV, CDR2 YYDKDF (reference sequence). CDR3 bases: TGTGCCACCAGCCCGGCCCCCAGGGAGCTGTTTTTT. This codes for CATSPAPRELFF.